A selection of T cell receptor beta chains follows, all from one sample in a study of identical twins. Each CDR3 protein gets one entry after TCRdb re-called the 5' RACE reads with MiXCR. The sample shows fewer than 550,000 distinct CDR3 sequences, 13% to 15% of them seen only once. These data also featured in a second study, about yellow fever vaccine responses in identical twins.

The specimen sequenced was CD4+ T cells sorted from blood. These receptors were obtained from a young woman in good health. Each CDR3 is given with its conserved first and last residue. The D gene is left open where the match is weak. Clone sizes are given selectively: once, few, many, or a class where the clone is expanded.

v_call	clone_size	d_call	j_call	cdr3_nt	cdr3_aa
TRBV20-1	-	TRBD2	TRBJ2-7	TGCAGTGCTGGGGTACCTAGCGGGAGTTCCTACGAGCAGTACTTC	CSAGVPSGSSYEQYF
TRBV6-1	-	TRBD1	TRBJ2-3	TGTGCCAGCAGATTTGGGACAGGGGGCAGAGATACGCAGTATTTT	CASRFGTGGRDTQYF
TRBV7-9	few	TRBD1	TRBJ2-2	TGTGCCAGCAGCTTATCAGGCGCACAGGGGAACGCCGGGGAGCTGTTTTTT	CASSLSGAQGNAGELFF
TRBV29-1	many	-	TRBJ2-1	TGCAGCGTTGAAGGTTGGCAGGAGTACAATGAGCAGTTCTTC	CSVEGWQEYNEQFF
TRBV5-1	many	-	TRBJ1-5	TGCGCCAGCAGCTTTGAGGGGACGGGCAATCAGCCCCAGCATTTT	CASSFEGTGNQPQHF
TRBV5-1	many	-	TRBJ2-1	TGCGCCAGCAGCTTGCCGGGAACCTCCTACAATGAGCAGTTCTTC	CASSLPGTSYNEQFF
TRBV7-9	-	-	TRBJ2-1	TGTGCCAGCAGCCCGATTGTAGAGCAGTTCTTC	CASSPIVEQFF
TRBV11-2	few	TRBD2	TRBJ2-3	TGTGCCAGCAGCTTTCGACCTCCCTCCGGGCGGGGGTACACAGATACGCAGTATTTT	CASSFRPPSGRGYTDTQYF
TRBV12-3/TRBV12-4	-	-	TRBJ2-1	TGTGCCAGCAGGGCTTGGGCGCCTGGGAATGAGCAGTTCTTC	CASRAWAPGNEQFF
TRBV20-1	few	-	TRBJ2-4	TGCAGTGCAAAGAGGTTCAATCTAGCCAAAAACATTCAGTACTTC	CSAKRFNLAKNIQYF
TRBV20-1	few	TRBD2	TRBJ2-7	TGCAGTGCTAGAGAGAAACAACTAGCGGGAAGGTACGAGCAGTACTTC	CSAREKQLAGRYEQYF
TRBV5-1	many	TRBD1	TRBJ1-1	TGCGCCAGCAGCCAAGACAGGGGGCACACTGAAGCTTTCTTT	CASSQDRGHTEAFF
TRBV20-1	few	-	TRBJ2-7	TGCAGTGCTAGACAGAGCTCCTACGAGCAGTACTTC	CSARQSSYEQYF
TRBV6-6	-	TRBD2	TRBJ2-7	TGTGCCAGCAGTCGGGAGGGACTTCCGAACTTC	CASSREGLPNF
TRBV28	-	-	TRBJ2-3	TGTGCCAGCAGTTTTGACTTGGGCACTTTTAGCACAGATACGCAGTATTTT	CASSFDLGTFSTDTQYF
TRBV10-3	many	TRBD1	TRBJ2-7	TGTGCCATCAGTGAGTTTGGGACAGGGTCTTACGAGCAGTACTTC	CAISEFGTGSYEQYF
TRBV18	-	-	TRBJ2-7	TGTGCCAGCTCACCAGAAGGGACCCCCTACGAGCAGTACTTC	CASSPEGTPYEQYF
TRBV7-3	-	TRBD1	TRBJ2-7	TGTGCCAGCAGCTTCTACCCCGGGACAGGGGGCGAGCAGTACTTC	CASSFYPGTGGEQYF